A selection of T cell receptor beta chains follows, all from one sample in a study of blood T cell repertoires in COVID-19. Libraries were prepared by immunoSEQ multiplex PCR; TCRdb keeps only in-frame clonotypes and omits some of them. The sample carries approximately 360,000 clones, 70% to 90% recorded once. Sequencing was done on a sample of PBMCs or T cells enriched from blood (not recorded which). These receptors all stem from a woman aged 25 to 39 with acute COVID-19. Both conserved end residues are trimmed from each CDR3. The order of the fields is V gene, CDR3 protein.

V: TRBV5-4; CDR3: ASSRAGGPGYYGYT
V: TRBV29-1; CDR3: SAGGGALAEAF
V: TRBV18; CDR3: ASSPLSQGSGDTIY
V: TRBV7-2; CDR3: ASSLEGLAGYNEQF
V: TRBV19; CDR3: ASSMQGSSPLH
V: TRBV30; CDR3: AWTDVPRERGYYGYT
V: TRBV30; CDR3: AWSVPPERNTEAF
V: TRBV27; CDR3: ASSRDKPRQETQY
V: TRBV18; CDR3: ASSLGQGGNTEAF
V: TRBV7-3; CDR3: ASSLRGGYNSPLH
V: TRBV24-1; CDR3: ATSEAGSQPQH
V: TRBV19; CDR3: ASSIGQGAWNEQF
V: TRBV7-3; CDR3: ASNLRGDSNNEQF
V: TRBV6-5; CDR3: ASRRDGTGDSPLH
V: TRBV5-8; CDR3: ASSVAPGDRTQY
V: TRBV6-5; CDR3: ASRPWAGTNYGYT
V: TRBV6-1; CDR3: ASSEIGSRNSPLH
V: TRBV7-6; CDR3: ASSRAGYISGNTIY
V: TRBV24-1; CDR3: ATSNDRGTEAF
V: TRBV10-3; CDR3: AIRDSMNTEAF
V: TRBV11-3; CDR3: ASSFGTGGCRGNQPQH
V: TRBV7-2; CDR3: ASSLSGGAQGYT
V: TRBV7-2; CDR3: ASSLAPGQTGYT
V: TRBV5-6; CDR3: ASSLSGTRSDTQY
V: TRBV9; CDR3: ASSVGRAPTTQY
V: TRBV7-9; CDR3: ASSRGTGRRYGYT
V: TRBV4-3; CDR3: ASSQDSGVMTNEKLF
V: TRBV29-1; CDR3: SVYGRQGNYGYT
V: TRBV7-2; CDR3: ASSLKGAAEAF
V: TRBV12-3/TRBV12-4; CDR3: ASSFLVAGKLF
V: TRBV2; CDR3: ASRSSNTEAF
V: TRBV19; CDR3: ASWTGRSAVSGNTIY
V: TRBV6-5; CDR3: ASRSPPYGYT
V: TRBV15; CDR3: ATSTSGGANEQF
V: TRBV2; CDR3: ASSPNSEAF
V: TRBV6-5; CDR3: ASSLRQGVNEQY
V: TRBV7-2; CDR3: ASSLPTVNTEAF
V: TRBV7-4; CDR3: ASSFLGCGAKNEKLF
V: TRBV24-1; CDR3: ATSVPSLREAGGLDTQY
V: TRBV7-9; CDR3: ASSLDSRANTEAF
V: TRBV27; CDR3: ASTGRGVYEQF
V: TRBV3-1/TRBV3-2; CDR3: ASSPTPGPGYT
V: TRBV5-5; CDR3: ASSSDIAGATSGANVLT
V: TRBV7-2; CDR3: ASSSDRRSGNTIY
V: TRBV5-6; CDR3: ASSPRQGASNQPQH
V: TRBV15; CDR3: ATSRDRQGRSGELF
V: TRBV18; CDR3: ASSVDRLYTEAF
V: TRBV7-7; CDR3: ASSSGQGSSETQY
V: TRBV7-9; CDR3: ASSSYETGSGGYT
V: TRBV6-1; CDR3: ASSEVPSGSQETQY
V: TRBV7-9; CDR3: ASSWLTGTLNTEAF
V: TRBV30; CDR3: AWTPYENTIY
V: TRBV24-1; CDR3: ATSDSIAGLAGEQF
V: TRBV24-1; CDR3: ATSDARVGSGTDTQY